This TCR beta chain appears in the sequencing data of a study of blood T cell repertoires in COVID-19. The overall study: Samples came from the United States, Italy and Spain, spanning acute and convalescent COVID-19. PBMCs, B-cell-depleted T cells, or T cells were the source of the cDNA or gDNA that made up the material.

In the study's own analysis: By means of reference gene primer amplification, nucleated cell counts were estimated. Measured with immunoSEQ multiplex PCR; TCRdb has only the in-frame clones, and not every one. That table gives V, J and clone size, and the DNA gave D and trimming. The repertoire includes around 44,000 clones, 92% of them detected once, and approximately 12% sits in the top ten. This CDR3 is built from 16 residues. Trimming took 5 bases from V and 5 from J; bases not matched to a gene: 9. CDR1 is SGHTA, CDR2 FQGNSA, per germline. The sequencing input was peripheral blood. The chain links TRBV7-2 to TRBJ2-7, with 13 bases aligning to TRBD2. This receptor was identified in a human donor in a cohort sampled during active COVID-19. CDR3 sequence: CASSGMRTSGSNEQYF. The DNA for the CDR3 is TGTGCCAGCAGCGGGATGAGGACTAGCGGGAGTAACGAGCAGTACTTC.